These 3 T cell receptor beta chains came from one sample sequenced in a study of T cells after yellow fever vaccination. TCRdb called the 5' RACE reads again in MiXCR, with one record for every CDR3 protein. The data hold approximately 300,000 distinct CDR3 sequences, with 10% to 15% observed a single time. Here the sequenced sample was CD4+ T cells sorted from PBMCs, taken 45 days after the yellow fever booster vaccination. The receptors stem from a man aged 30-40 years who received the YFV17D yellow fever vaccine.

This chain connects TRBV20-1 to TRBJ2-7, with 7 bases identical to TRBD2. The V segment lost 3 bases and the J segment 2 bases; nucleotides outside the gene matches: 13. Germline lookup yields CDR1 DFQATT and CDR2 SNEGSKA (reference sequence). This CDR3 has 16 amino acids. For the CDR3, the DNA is TGCAGTGCTAGTGGTCTAGCGGAGTCAAGTCCCTACGAGCAGTACTTC. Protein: CSASGLAESSPYEQYF.

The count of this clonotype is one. The CDR3 reads CATQRTSYGEQYF. The CDR3 DNA reads TGTGCCACTCAGAGGACTAGCTACGGGGAGCAGTACTTC. The chain links TRBV19 to TRBJ2-7; 8 bases line up with TRBD2. Germline CDR1 reads LNHDA; CDR2 reads SQIVND (reference sequence). The V segment lost 10 bases and the J segment 7 bases; nucleotides outside the gene matches: 12. The CDR3 totals 13 residues.

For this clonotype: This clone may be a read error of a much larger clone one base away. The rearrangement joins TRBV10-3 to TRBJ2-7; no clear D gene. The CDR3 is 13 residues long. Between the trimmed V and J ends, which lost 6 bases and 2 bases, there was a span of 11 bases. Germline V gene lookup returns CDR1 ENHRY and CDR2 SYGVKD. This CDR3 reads CAISSWPAYEQYF. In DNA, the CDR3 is TGTGCCATCAGCTCCTGGCCCGCCTACGAGCAGTACTTC.